The 21 T cell receptor beta chains below come from one sample, sequenced in a study of T cell repertoires in cytomegalovirus infection. One entry per CDR3 protein, called by TCRdb with MiXCR from the reads. The sample holds about 310,000 distinct CDR3 sequences, around 9.6% seen once. The sequencing input was PBMCs. The receptors were gathered from a human donor in good health (CMV status not recorded). Some clones in this sample may be carry-over from other donors' samples.

This clonotype was detected ten times or more. The chain recombines TRBV20-1 with TRBJ2-6; tentative D call: TRBD2 (6 bases). Trimming removed 3 bases at V and 0 bases at J, with 18 bases between. The CDR3 length is 18 residues. Germline V gene data show CDR1 as DFQATT and CDR2 as SNEGSKA (reference sequence). The CDR3 loop reads CSASAGTSSSSGANVLTF. DNA for the CDR3: TGCAGTGCTAGCGCCGGGACTTCATCCTCCTCTGGGGCCAACGTCCTGACTTTC.

This clonotype was counted many times. The V gene is TRBV7-2, the J gene TRBJ1-6, with 7 bases matching TRBD1. CDR3 size: 15 residues. Unmatched junction bases numbered 3, after V lost 0 bases and J lost 7 bases. Germline V gene lookup returns CDR1 SGHTA and CDR2 FQGNSA. The CDR3 DNA sequence: TGTGCCAGCAGCTTAGCTGGGACAGCAAATTCACCCCTCCACTTT. As protein: CASSLAGTANSPLHF.

This chain joins TRBV7-9 and TRBJ2-3; TRBD1 agrees at 8 bases. Germline-derived CDR1 and CDR2 are SEHNR and FQNEAQ (reference sequence). The CDR3 runs 16 residues. The V and J ends lost 5 bases and 5 bases, in that order; junction bases with no gene match: 12. DNA of the CDR3: TGTGCCAGCAGCGCAAGACAGGGGATGGTGAGAGATACGCAGTATTTT. Translated: CASSARQGMVRDTQYF.

This chain uses TRBV25-1 with TRBJ2-7; possible D gene TRBD1, 6 bases. Germline-derived CDR1 and CDR2 are MGHDK and SYGVNS. Trimming removed 2 bases from V and 3 bases from J, with 14 bases in between. CDR3 length equals 15 residues. CDR3 coding DNA: TGTGCCAGCAGTGAAAGACAGGAGTTCAACTACGAGCAGTACTTC. This translates into CASSERQEFNYEQYF.

This clonotype was recorded many times. The rearrangement links TRBV6-5 to TRBJ2-1; D is tentatively TRBD1 or TRBD2 (5 bases each). This CDR3 spans 15 amino acids. Germline lookup yields CDR1 MNHEY and CDR2 SVGAGI. With 10 bases removed from V and 0 bases from J, the gap between germline ends came to 16 bases. This CDR3 is CATRDGPSSYNEQFF. In DNA, the CDR3 is TGTGCCACCCGGGACGGGCCCAGCTCCTACAATGAGCAGTTCTTC.

This clonotype has at least ten counts. This rearrangement joins TRBV4-1 to TRBJ2-3, with 8 nucleotides matching TRBD2. Trimming took 5 bases from V and 5 from J; bases not matched to a gene: 9. The length of the CDR3 is 15 residues. Per the germline V gene, CDR1 is MGHRA and CDR2 is YSYEKL. DNA of the CDR3: TGCGCCAGCAGCTCCCAGGGACTAGATTTAGATACGCAGTATTTT. This gives the protein CASSSQGLDLDTQYF.

This clonotype was counted many times. V usage is TRBV12-3 or TRBV12-4 and J usage is TRBJ2-7, with TRBD2 matching over 12 bases. V dropped 5 bases and J dropped 2; count of bases not matched to a gene: 7. The CDR3 runs 16 residues. The CDR3 here is CASSPRTSGVTYEQYF. The CDR3 DNA reads as TGTGCCAGCAGTCCCCGGACTAGCGGGGTGACCTACGAGCAGTACTTC.

This clonotype was observed many times. The chain couples TRBV19 to TRBJ2-2; a possible D gene is TRBD2 (7 bases). V dropped 6 bases and J dropped 0 bases, with 17 bases sitting between them. The CDR3 is 17 residues long. Germline V gene lookup returns CDR1 LNHDA and CDR2 SQIVND (reference sequence). CDR3 loop: CASRPRGGTTNTGELFF. CDR3 DNA sequence: TGTGCCAGTAGACCTAGGGGGGGCACGACGAACACCGGGGAGCTGTTTTTT.

In its sample, this clonotype was seen a few times. The V gene is TRBV2, the J gene TRBJ2-1, with D maybe TRBD1 (7 bases). The CDR3 is 14 amino acids. Trimming shortened V by 4 bases and J by 13 bases, and 20 bases separated the two germline ends. From germline, CDR1 is SNHLY and CDR2 FYNNEI. CDR3 protein: CASSGGPGGGLQFF. CDR3 nucleotides: TGTGCCAGCAGTGGGGGCCCCGGAGGGGGCCTCCAGTTCTTC.

This clonotype was counted a few times. This chain links TRBV20-1 with TRBJ1-2; the match to TRBD1 covers 8 bases. There are 12 residues in the CDR3. The trim removed 5 bases at V and 6 bases at J, leaving 5 bases unmatched. Germline-derived CDR1 and CDR2 are DFQATT and SNEGSKA (reference sequence). CDR3 sequence: CSAGQGFDGYTF. CDR3 nucleotide sequence: TGCAGTGCTGGACAGGGTTTCGATGGCTACACCTTC.

This clonotype was counted at least ten times. V gene TRBV10-3 combines with J gene TRBJ2-7; a weak D match, TRBD1 (6 bases). Looked up from germline, CDR1 is ENHRY and CDR2 is SYGVKD. V lost 4 bases and J 2 bases, leaving 12 bases between the germline ends. The CDR3 runs to 14 residues. The CDR3 reads CAISVAGGPYEQYF. CDR3 nucleotide sequence: TGTGCCATCAGTGTAGCTGGGGGCCCCTACGAGCAGTACTTC.

This clonotype was recorded at least ten times. V usage is TRBV15 and J usage is TRBJ1-1; tentative D call: TRBD1 (5 bases). From germline, CDR1 is LNHNV and CDR2 YYDKDF (reference sequence). CDR3 length equals 15 residues. Between the trimmed V and J ends, which lost 1 base and 5 bases, there was a span of 14 bases. The CDR3 nucleotides read TGTGCCACCAGCAGAGGTGGGGGTCTGAGGACTGAAGCTTTCTTT. This translates into CATSRGGGLRTEAFF.

This clonotype has at least ten counts. This sequence joins TRBV7-2 and TRBJ2-2; TRBD2 is a possible D gene (6 bases). The V gene lost 5 bases and the J gene lost 6 bases, with 16 bases spanning the gap. The CDR3 is 15 residues long. CDR1 SGHTA and CDR2 FQGNSA come from the germline V gene. This chain's CDR3 is CASSQRGGVPGELFF. The CDR3 DNA follows: TGTGCCAGCAGCCAAAGGGGCGGGGTGCCCGGGGAGCTGTTTTTT.

There are many counts of this clonotype. This chain joins TRBV20-1 and TRBJ2-4; 12 bases map to TRBD2. This CDR3 is 15 amino acids long. Germline V gene data show CDR1 as DFQATT and CDR2 as SNEGSKA (reference sequence). J lost 1 base, V lost 4 bases, and 2 bases had no gene match. This CDR3 reads CSAIGLAGAKNIQYF. The CDR3 nucleotides are TGCAGTGCTATAGGACTAGCGGGGGCCAAAAACATTCAGTACTTC.

The table lists this clonotype with many counts. The chain recombines TRBV7-9 with TRBJ1-2; 7 bases are shared with TRBD1. The CDR3 length is 14 residues. Germline V lookup: CDR1 SEHNR, CDR2 FQNEAQ (reference sequence). Trimming at V came to 4 bases and at J to 4 bases, leaving 6 bases not matched to a gene. For the CDR3, the DNA is TGTGCCAGCAGCTCCGAGGACAGGTTCTATGGCTACACCTTC. Translated, it gives CASSSEDRFYGYTF.

This clonotype occurred many times. The J gene is TRBJ1-1, the V gene TRBV7-6; D gene ambiguous. The CDR3 is 14 amino acids. Trimming took off 1 base at V and 4 bases at J, with 10 bases between the two ends. CDR1 is SGHVS and CDR2 is FNYEAQ in the germline V gene. The CDR3 sequence: CASSLGVLGTEAFF. The CDR3, as DNA: TGTGCCAGCAGCTTAGGGGTTTTGGGCACTGAAGCTTTCTTT.

This clonotype was counted a few times. CDR3 amino acids: CSATDRGLLNSNYGYTF. The CDR3 DNA reads TGCAGCGCTACGGACAGGGGGCTGCTAAATTCTAACTATGGCTACACCTTC. The chain has TRBV29-1 and TRBJ1-2; 11 nucleotides agree with TRBD1. Trimming took 7 bases from V and 0 from J; bases not matched to a gene: 13. Germline V gene data show CDR1 as SQVTM and CDR2 as ANQGSEA. The length of the CDR3 is 17 residues.

This clonotype was found many times. This rearrangement joins TRBV7-2 to TRBJ1-1, with a weak D call TRBD1 (5 bases). V lost 2 bases to trimming and J lost 1 base, with 11 bases between them. The CDR3 runs 15 residues. Looked up from germline, CDR1 is SGHTA and CDR2 is FQGNSA. The DNA of the CDR3 is TGTGCCAGCAGCTTATCCAGGGCCGCGAACACTGAAGCTTTCTTT. Its translation: CASSLSRAANTEAFF.

This clonotype was picked up many times. The V and J genes are TRBV6-1 and TRBJ2-5; the D is unclear. Trimming pared 7 bases from V and 5 bases from J, leaving 11 bases between. The germline V gene has CDR1 MNHNS and CDR2 SASEGT. This CDR3 contains 12 residues. The CDR3 here is CASTPIVETQYF. CDR3 DNA: TGTGCCAGCACCCCTATAGTTGAGACCCAGTACTTC.

This sequence joins TRBV3-1 and TRBJ2-1; TRBD1 or TRBD2 may be the D gene (6 bases each). Per the germline V gene, CDR1 is LGHDT and CDR2 is YNNKEL (reference sequence). The CDR3 is 14 residues long. With 4 bases removed from V and 9 bases from J, the gap between germline ends came to 16 bases. The CDR3 spells CASSLLQQGGEQFF. The CDR3 region has the DNA TGTGCCAGCAGCCTCCTCCAACAGGGAGGTGAGCAGTTCTTC.

For this clonotype: Its ends do not fully match the called genes, so a read error is possible. The V and J genes are TRBV7-7 and TRBJ2-7, with D unclear. This CDR3 contains 13 residues. Germline assignment: CDR1 SSHAT and CDR2 FNYEAQ (reference sequence). CDR3 sequence (DNA): TGTGCTAGCAGCTTAAAACCAAACTCCGAGCAGTACTTC. The encoded protein is CASSLKPNSEQYF.